This T cell receptor (beta chain) was recovered during a study of shared clonotypes between healthy human individuals. Source study methods: Filtering of immunoSEQ junctional sequences could not match full-length read filtering. Assay: immunoSEQ multiplex PCR; the TCRdb copy retains only in-frame clones and omits some. From that table come the V and J calls and clone size; the DNA was used to work out D and trimming. Of around 430,000 clones listed, 70% to 80% are singletons. This CDR3 has 12 amino acids. Germline V gene lookup returns CDR1 GTSNPN and CDR2 SVGIG (reference sequence). V was pared by 3 bases and J by 1 base, with 6 bases between.

The specimen was PBMCs. This sequence originates from a woman in her thirties or forties in good health. Some clones in this sample may be carry-over from other donors' samples. The chain employs TRBV30 and TRBJ1-1; D not resolved. The CDR3 coding sequence is TGTGCCTGGAGAGGCCCGAACACTGAAGCTTTCTTT. This codes for CAWRGPNTEAFF.